These 30 T cell receptor beta chains were all obtained from the same sample, sequenced in a study of tumor and adjacent non-tumor tissue in lung cancer. The library came from three nested PCR rounds adapted from ARM-PCR protocols. TCRdb re-derived calls from the multiplex PCR reads in MiXCR, one entry per CDR3 protein. The sample holds about 200,000 distinct CDR3 sequences, 70% to 75% seen once. RNA was extracted from bulk tissue without any cell sorting. The sample consisted of lung tumor tissue. These receptors were obtained from a man in his fifties or sixties with non-small cell lung cancer.

With regard to this clonotype: Possible read error: a much larger clone is one base away. This rearrangement joins TRBV20-1 to TRBJ1-1, with a possible D match to TRBD1 (5 bases). Germline V gene sequence: CDR1 DFQATT, CDR2 SNEGSKA (reference sequence). This CDR3 has 14 amino acids. The V end lost 1 base, the J end lost 3 bases, and 12 bases lay between the germline ends. In DNA, the CDR3 is TGCAGTGCTAGAGTCGGGGCGAAGGACACTGAAGCTTTCTTT. Amino acid sequence: CSARVGAKDTEAFF.

Worth noting for this clonotype: One base away lies a much larger clone, so this may be a sequencing read error. V and J are TRBV20-1 and TRBJ1-3; D is uncertain. This CDR3 comprises 13 residues. Per germline, CDR1 DFQATT and CDR2 SNEGSKA (reference sequence). The CDR3 nucleotides are TGCAGTGCCCACCCGACTGTCGGAAACGCCATATATTTT. Translation: CSAHPTVGNAIYF.

This clonotype was found once. The gene calls are TRBV11-2 and TRBJ1-1; TRBD1 matches 8 bases. Germline CDR1 reads SGHAT; CDR2 reads FQNNGV. Trimming removed 3 bases from V and 9 bases from J; junction bases left unmatched: 9. CDR3 length: 14 residues. The CDR3 spells CASSFPGDRTKAFF. CDR3 nucleotides: TGTGCCAGCAGCTTTCCAGGGGACAGGACTAAAGCTTTCTTT.

The chain carries TRBV10-2 and TRBJ2-1; 7 bases align to TRBD2. The trim removed 1 base at V and 8 bases at J, leaving 8 bases unmatched. The CDR3 consists of 15 residues. Germline-derived CDR1 and CDR2 are WSHSY and SAAADI. The CDR3 DNA reads TGCGCCAGCAGTGAGTGGGGCGGGGGTGTCGATGAGCAGTTCTTC. Residues: CASSEWGGGVDEQFF.

This clonotype was seen just once. One end of the junction is discordant with germline, which a read error may explain. The rearrangement uses TRBV4-3 and TRBJ1-1, with D unclear. This CDR3 has 17 residues. The V gene's germline CDR1 is LGHNA and CDR2 YSLEER. The CDR3: CARSQDVPGSSGTEAFF. The CDR3 DNA reads as TGCGCCAGGAGCCAAGACGTTCCGGGCAGTTCTGGTACTGAAGCTTTCTTT.

This clonotype was detected a few times. A much larger clonotype is one base distant, so this may be a read error. This CDR3 is missing its conserved last phenylalanine or tryptophan, likely due to a read error. V gene TRBV11-2 combines with J gene TRBJ1-2, with D unresolved. V gave up 5 bases and J gave up 8 bases, with 15 bases separating them. Germline CDR1 and CDR2: SGHAT and FQNNGV. This CDR3 is 13 amino acids long. The CDR3 DNA is TGTGCCAGCAGCGCCGACGTGGCGCCAGGCTACACCATC. This gives the protein CASSADVAPGYTI.

About this clonotype: This could be a read error, since a much larger clone is one nucleotide away. V is TRBV12-3 or TRBV12-4 and J is TRBJ1-4; D remains ambiguous. This CDR3 comprises 13 residues. The germline V and J ends were trimmed by 5 bases and 8 bases, with 12 bases remaining between them. The CDR3: CASSPRYGEKLFF. In DNA form, the CDR3 reads TGTGCCAGCAGTCCAAGGTACGGCGAAAAACTGTTTTTT.

On this clonotype: A read error is possible here, since a much larger clone lies one base away. The V gene is TRBV12-3 or TRBV12-4, the J gene TRBJ2-5, with TRBD1 matching 7 bases. CDR3 length: 13 amino acids. The CDR3 DNA follows: TGTGGCAGCAGCTGGGACAGACAACAAGCCCAGTACTTC. Protein product: CGSSWDRQQAQYF.

This rearrangement joins TRBV13 to TRBJ2-5, with a weak D call TRBD2 (5 bases). The CDR3 has 14 residues. Per the germline V gene, CDR1 is PRHDT and CDR2 is FYEKMQ (reference sequence). V lost 5 bases and J lost 1, with 11 bases in between. The CDR3 nucleotides are TGTGCCAGCAGCCCTGGACTCGTCCAAGAGACCCAGTACTTC. Amino acid sequence: CASSPGLVQETQYF.

A word on this clonotype: The CDR3 does not close with the conserved phenylalanine or tryptophan, likely indicating a read error. The chain links TRBV29-1 to TRBJ2-1; D uncertain. CDR1 and CDR2 (germline): SQVTM, ANQGSEA. Trimming left V 4 bases short and J 5 bases short, with 18 bases between. CDR3 length equals 15 residues. In DNA, the CDR3 is TGCAGCGTTGTCATGCTCATCCGGTTCGACAATGAGCAGTTCTTA. Amino acid sequence: CSVVMLIRFDNEQFL.

This sequence joins TRBV29-1 and TRBJ1-2; D call uncertain. Germline lookup yields CDR1 SQVTM and CDR2 ANQGSEA. This CDR3 is built from 14 residues. V was shortened by 2 bases and J by 2 bases, with 12 bases between the two germline ends. The CDR3 spells CSVESLTLNYGYTF. The CDR3 nucleotides are TGCAGCGTTGAATCCCTAACTTTAAACTATGGCTACACCTTC.

The V gene is TRBV12-3 or TRBV12-4, the J gene TRBJ2-3; D may be TRBD2 (6 bases). The CDR3 consists of 15 residues. Trimming shortened V by 7 bases and J by 2 bases, and 16 bases separated the two germline ends. In nucleotides, the CDR3 is TGTGCCAGCACCGCGACTAGTGGGCCCACAGATACGCAGTATTTT. Translated, it gives CASTATSGPTDTQYF.

On this clonotype: Since no conserved phenylalanine or tryptophan closes the CDR3, a read error is the likely cause. The gene calls are TRBV4-3 and TRBJ1-2, with a weak D call TRBD1 (5 bases). Germline V gene data show CDR1 as LGHNA and CDR2 as YSLEER. The CDR3 is 15 amino acids. CDR3 sequence (DNA): TGCGCCAGCAGCCTCGGACACGTAGCTAACTATGGTTACACCCTC. Protein: CASSLGHVANYGYTL.

Remarks on this clonotype: The junction shows a germline mismatch at one end, possibly a read error. J is TRBJ2-7 and V is TRBV11-1, with 7 bases identical to TRBD1. Germline V lookup: CDR1 SGHAT, CDR2 FQDESV (reference sequence). This CDR3 is built from 15 residues. The CDR3 loop is CASSYRTGSSCEQYF. The CDR3 DNA reads TGTGCCAGCAGCTATAGGACAGGCTCCTCCTGCGAGCAGTACTTC.

This chain uses TRBV11-1 with TRBJ2-7; TRBD2 might be the D (9 bases). The V and J ends lost 4 bases and 6 bases respectively, with 22 bases between them. This CDR3 has 16 residues. Germline assignment: CDR1 SGHAT and CDR2 FQDESV (reference sequence). The DNA of the CDR3 is TGTGCCAGCAGCTATTCCAGGGGGCAGCGGGAGGCCGAGCAGTACTTC. Translation: CASSYSRGQREAEQYF.

As to this clonotype: A read error may be the cause here, since a much bigger clone is one base away. CDR3 DNA sequence: TGTGCCAGCAGCCCAAGACAGGGGGTCACCGGGAAGCTGCTTTTT. Amino acid sequence: CASSPRQGVTGKLLF. V gene TRBV11-3 combines with J gene TRBJ2-2, with TRBD1 matching 9 bases. CDR3 size: 15 residues. Per germline, CDR1 SGHNT and CDR2 YENEEA.

On this clonotype itself: The junction departs from germline at one end; a sequencing error may be responsible. V gene TRBV6-1 combines with J gene TRBJ1-6; D remains unclear. The CDR3 extends over 13 amino acids. The germline CDR1 and CDR2 sequences are MNHNS and SASEGT. CDR3 protein: CASSGLQGLPIHF. CDR3 in DNA: TGTGCCAGTAGTGGACTTCAAGGTTTACCCATCCACTTT.

With regard to this clonotype: A read error may be the cause here, since a much bigger clone is one base away. The conserved final phenylalanine or tryptophan is absent from the CDR3, which likely points to a read error. This chain uses TRBV12-3 or TRBV12-4 with TRBJ1-5, with D unclear. This CDR3 is built from 14 residues. The ends were cut back, 6 bases at V and 1 base at J, with 10 bases in the middle. The CDR3 sequence is CASRESESNQPQHY. CDR3 DNA sequence: TGTGCCAGCAGAGAGAGTGAGAGCAATCAGCCCCAGCATTAT.

V and J are TRBV4-1 and TRBJ1-4; D is ambiguous. CDR3 length equals 14 residues. Germline V gene data show CDR1 as MGHRA and CDR2 as YSYEKL. The V and J ends lost 0 bases and 4 bases respectively, with 6 bases between them. DNA for the CDR3: TGCGCCAGCAGCCAAGAGACATTTAATGAAAAACTGTTTTTT. Its translation is CASSQETFNEKLFF.

Turning to this clonotype: Given the absence of the conserved phenylalanine or tryptophan at the CDR3 end, a read error is likely. CDR3 coding DNA: TGTGCCAGCAATCGGCCCAAACAGGGGGCGGACACTGAAGCTTTCATT. It codes for CASNRPKQGADTEAFI. V usage is TRBV12-3 or TRBV12-4 and J usage is TRBJ1-1, with 9 bases matching TRBD1. V was pared by 7 bases and J by 3 bases, with 12 bases of the junction left unmatched. The CDR3 runs to 16 residues.

As regards this clonotype: This sequence may be a read error, since a much larger clone differs from it by one base. The J gene is TRBJ2-2, the V gene TRBV5-4, with a weak D call TRBD1 (5 bases). Trimming took off 4 bases at V and 2 bases at J, with 12 bases between the two ends. CDR1 and CDR2 from the germline V gene are SGHNT and YYREEE (reference sequence). There are 15 residues in the CDR3. The CDR3 coding sequence is TGTGCCAGCAGCCCGAGACAGATCAACACCGGGGAGCTGTTTTTT. Protein product: CASSPRQINTGELFF.

The rearrangement links TRBV20-1 to TRBJ1-6; no clear D. The CDR3 runs to 13 residues. Trimming left V 3 bases short and J 6 bases short, with 9 bases between. CDR1 and CDR2 (germline): DFQATT, SNEGSKA (reference sequence). The CDR3 region has the DNA TGCAGTGCTAGGCAACAGACTAATTCACCCCTCCACTTT. Translation gives CSARQQTNSPLHF.

Comments on this clonotype: A much larger clone differs from this one at a single base, so this may be a read error. V gene TRBV11-1 combines with J gene TRBJ2-3, with TRBD2 matching over 11 bases. CDR3 length: 17 residues. Germline CDR1 is SGHAT and CDR2 is FQDESV (reference sequence). CDR3 region: CVSSLVGTSGSTDTQYF. The CDR3 DNA reads as TGTGTCAGCAGCTTAGTTGGGACTAGCGGTAGCACAGATACGCAGTATTTT.

In the case of this clonotype: The junction and the germline gene differ at one end; a read error may be behind it. V is TRBV11-1 and J is TRBJ2-1; D is perhaps TRBD1 (5 bases). The CDR3 runs to 14 residues. Per the germline V gene, CDR1 is SGHAT and CDR2 is FQDESV (reference sequence). Here the CDR3 DNA reads TGTGTCAGCATGGGAAGGGGCTCCTACAGTGAGCAGTTCTTC. Its protein is CVSMGRGSYSEQFF.

With regard to this clonotype: The junction departs from the called germline gene at one end, perhaps through a read error. CDR3 protein: CASSSSRLSSSYNEQFF. The CDR3 DNA sequence: TGTGCCAGCAGCTCCTCCCGTCTATCGAGCTCCTACAATGAACAGTTCTTC. This chain uses TRBV13 with TRBJ2-1; no reliable D call. Looked up from germline, CDR1 is PRHDT and CDR2 is FYEKMQ (reference sequence). The CDR3 runs 17 residues.

With regard to this clonotype: The germline gene is not matched at one end of the junction; a read error may be the cause. J is TRBJ2-3 and V is TRBV20-1; 13 bases fit TRBD2. Germline CDR1 is DFQATT and CDR2 is SNEGSKA (reference sequence). This CDR3 is built from 17 residues. CDR3 bases: TGCAGTGCTAGAGACTTCCGAGGGACTAGCGGGACAGATAGGCAGTATTTT. It yields the protein CSARDFRGTSGTDRQYF.

Note on this clonotype: With a much larger clone just one base away, this may be a read error. Without the conserved terminal phenylalanine or tryptophan, this CDR3 likely stems from a read error. The DNA is left out, because the CDR3 cannot be placed on it with certainty; the CDR3 is given as TCRdb lists it. This chain connects TRBV11-3 to TRBJ2-1. The germline gives CDR1 SGHNT, CDR2 YENEEA. The CDR3 length is 14 residues, termini included. The CDR3 is CASSIGRSYNEKFL.

The chain links TRBV5-4 to TRBJ2-1; 11 positions match TRBD2. CDR3 length: 15 amino acids. V was clipped by 2 bases and J by 8 bases; unmatched bases: 6. CDR1 SGHNT and CDR2 YYREEE come from the germline V gene (reference sequence). This CDR3 reads CASSFSGRVLHEQFF. Here the CDR3 DNA reads TGTGCCAGCAGCTTTAGCGGGAGGGTCTTGCATGAGCAGTTCTTC.

With respect to this clonotype: A much bigger clone sits one base away, suggesting this may be a read error. This chain links TRBV4-1 with TRBJ2-3; D unclear. This CDR3 is built from 14 residues. Germline V gene lookup returns CDR1 MGHRA and CDR2 YSYEKL. In DNA form, the CDR3 reads TGCGCCAGCAGCCAAGATGGAGTCACAGTTACGCAGTATTTT. It yields the protein CASSQDGVTVTQYF.

For this clonotype: A much larger clone differs by one base, so this may be a read error. The rearrangement joins TRBV20-1 to TRBJ2-1; a possible D gene is TRBD1 (6 bases). The V end was cut by 1 base, the J end by 2 bases, with 15 bases between. The CDR3 spans 16 residues. Looked up from germline, CDR1 is DFQATT and CDR2 is SNEGSKA (reference sequence). For the CDR3, the DNA is TGCAGTGCTAGAGTCATCGTGGGGGCAACCTACAATGAGCAGTTCTTC. It encodes CSARVIVGATYNEQFF.